These 12 T cell receptor beta chains share one sample of origin, sequenced in a study of CD8+ T cells in alopecia areata. Extracted RNA was reverse transcribed, and the resulting cDNA served as sequencing template. Only in-frame clones appear in the TCRdb table, and some are missing; sequencing was by immunoSEQ multiplex PCR. The sample records 110,000 or so clones, about 50% being singletons. What was sequenced was NKG2D-low CD8+ T cells sorted from blood. These receptors were collected from a human donor with alopecia areata.

This clone showed up just a few times. The chain recombines TRBV7-9 with TRBJ1-1; no clear D gene. CDR1 is SEHNR and CDR2 is FQNEAQ in the germline V gene (reference sequence). The CDR3 has 12 residues. The ends were cut back, 1 base at V and 6 bases at J, with 6 bases in the middle. The CDR3 region has the DNA TGTGCCAGCAGCTTAGGGTTCGCTGAAGCTTTCTTT. Protein product: CASSLGFAEAFF.

The rearrangement uses TRBV27 and TRBJ2-7, with TRBD2 matching 7 bases. This CDR3 contains 14 residues. CDR1 is MNHEY, CDR2 SMNVEV, per germline (reference sequence). V dropped 2 bases and J dropped 2; count of bases not matched to a gene: 3. The CDR3 sequence: CASSLGGEAYEQYF. The CDR3 region has the DNA TGTGCCAGCAGTTTAGGGGGGGAAGCCTACGAGCAGTACTTC.

This sequence joins TRBV6-5 and TRBJ2-7; either TRBD1 or TRBD2 may supply D (6 bases each). Trimming shortened V by 6 bases and J by 0 bases, and 15 bases separated the two germline ends. CDR3 size: 15 residues. Per the germline V gene, CDR1 is MNHEY and CDR2 is SVGAGI. The CDR3 spells CASRESGGGSYEQYF. Here the CDR3 DNA reads TGTGCCAGCAGGGAGAGCGGAGGGGGCTCCTACGAGCAGTACTTC.

V gene TRBV28 combines with J gene TRBJ1-5, with 8 positions matching TRBD1. This CDR3 is built from 14 residues. Per the germline V gene, CDR1 is MDHEN and CDR2 is SYDVKM. Germline trimming cut 7 bases from V and 4 bases from J; bases unmatched to any gene: 6. The CDR3 loop is CASTLTGVNQPQHF. CDR3 bases: TGTGCCAGCACCTTGACAGGGGTAAATCAGCCCCAGCATTTT.

This chain uses TRBV4-1 with TRBJ2-5; the D gene is possibly TRBD2 (6 bases). V was clipped by 1 base and J by 3 bases, with 12 bases between them. The CDR3 is made up of 15 amino acids. The germline V gene has CDR1 MGHRA and CDR2 YSYEKL. The CDR3 nucleotides read TGCGCCAGCAGCCAAGCAGGTCTAGCGAAAGAGACCCAGTACTTC. The encoded protein is CASSQAGLAKETQYF.

The chain combines TRBV13 with TRBJ2-3; no firm D call. The V and J ends lost 6 bases and 4 bases respectively, with 14 bases between them. This CDR3 comprises 14 residues. Germline values: CDR1 PRHDT, CDR2 FYEKMQ (reference sequence). The CDR3 loop is CASRPSGGPDTQYF. As DNA, the CDR3 is TGTGCCAGCAGACCCTCAGGCGGCCCAGATACGCAGTATTTT.

The V call is TRBV9, the J call TRBJ2-1; 7 nucleotides align to TRBD2. CDR3 size: 17 residues. Germline lookup yields CDR1 SGDLS and CDR2 YYNGEE. Trimming at V came to 0 bases and at J to 3 bases, leaving 9 bases not matched to a gene. CDR3 sequence: CASSVEERETDYNEQFF. The DNA of the CDR3 is TGTGCCAGCAGCGTAGAGGAGCGGGAAACGGACTACAATGAGCAGTTCTTC. The variable domain in full, completed from reference TRBV9 and TRBJ2-1, reads DSGVTQTPKHLITATGQRVTLRCSPRSGDLSVYWYQQSLDQGLQFLIQYYNGEERAKGNILERFSAQQFPDLHSELNLSSLELGDSALYFCASSVEERETDYNEQFFGPGTRLTVL.

V usage is TRBV9 and J usage is TRBJ2-7; TRBD1 matches at 8 bases. V was clipped by 2 bases and J by 2 bases; unmatched bases: 3. CDR1 and CDR2 from the germline V gene are SGDLS and YYNGEE. The CDR3 covers 14 residues. CDR3 sequence: CASSVRTGPYEQYF. The DNA for the CDR3 is TGTGCCAGCAGCGTCCGGACAGGGCCCTACGAGCAGTACTTC.

The rearrangement joins TRBV5-6 to TRBJ2-7, with D unresolved. The CDR3 covers 17 residues. CDR1 is SGHDT, CDR2 YYEEEE, per germline. V dropped 0 bases and J dropped 2 bases, with 18 bases sitting between them. CDR3 in amino acids: CASSLGRKLSVPYEQYF. The DNA for the CDR3 is TGTGCCAGCAGCTTGGGCAGAAAACTTTCCGTACCCTACGAGCAGTACTTC.

This chain joins TRBV29-1 and TRBJ2-2, with TRBD2 matching 12 bases. CDR1 and CDR2 from the germline V gene are SQVTM and ANQGSEA. The CDR3 extends over 17 amino acids. Unmatched junction bases numbered 12, after V lost 4 bases and J lost 6 bases. The CDR3 loop reads CSVVYSSGRARAGELFF. The CDR3 DNA follows: TGCAGCGTTGTTTACTCTAGCGGGAGGGCGAGGGCCGGGGAGCTGTTTTTT.

This chain connects TRBV7-9 to TRBJ2-1, with 7 bases lining up with TRBD1. The germline V gene encodes CDR1 SEHNR and CDR2 FQNEAQ (reference sequence). This CDR3 comprises 16 residues. V shed 0 bases and J 1 base; nucleotides not matched to a gene: 3. The CDR3 spells CASSLATTGSYNEQFF. The CDR3 bases are TGTGCCAGCAGCTTAGCAACGACAGGGTCCTACAATGAGCAGTTCTTC.

This clone came up once. V usage is TRBV30 and J usage is TRBJ2-5; tentatively, D is TRBD1 (6 bases). V lost 2 bases and J lost 1, with 11 bases in between. The CDR3 runs 14 residues. Germline V CDR1 and CDR2: GTSNPN, SVGIG (reference sequence). CDR3 DNA sequence: TGTGCCTGGAGTTCAGGGGTACTCCAAGAGACCCAGTACTTC. Its translation: CAWSSGVLQETQYF.